A single sample gave rise to the 14 T cell receptor beta chains below, sequenced in a study of brain T cells in children with intractable seizures. Assay used: immunoSEQ multiplex PCR; TCRdb lists only in-frame clones, some missing. The data hold about 22,000 clones, with 85% to 95% observed a single time. The sequencing used peripheral blood, collected at surgery. These TCRs come from a boy younger than 18 with focal cortical dysplasia and intractable seizures.

The rearrangement uses TRBV4-2 and TRBJ2-7; 9 bases map to TRBD1. Per the germline V gene, CDR1 is LGHNA and CDR2 is YNFKEQ. Trimming took 0 bases from V and 1 from J; bases not matched to a gene: 4. The length of the CDR3 is 16 residues. CDR3 loop: CASSQEVGQGSYEQYF. The CDR3 bases are TGTGCCAGCAGCCAAGAAGTGGGACAGGGTTCCTACGAGCAGTACTTC.

The CDR3 loop reads CASSQQDRVSDTQYF. The CDR3 bases are TGCGCCAGCAGCCAGCAGGACAGGGTGTCAGATACGCAGTATTTT. The chain uses TRBV4-1 and TRBJ2-3; 8 bases line up with TRBD1. Trimming removed 3 bases from V and 4 bases from J; junction bases left unmatched: 6. CDR1 MGHRA and CDR2 YSYEKL come from the germline V gene. This CDR3 region has 15 residues.

The rearrangement uses TRBV5-6 and TRBJ2-3, with 7 nucleotides matching TRBD1. Per the germline V gene, CDR1 is SGHDT and CDR2 is YYEEEE. With 3 bases clipped from V and 1 base from J, the junction kept 2 bases outside the gene matches. The CDR3 totals 14 residues. CDR3 protein: CASSSGTGTDTQYF. The CDR3 DNA follows: TGTGCCAGCAGCTCCGGGACAGGCACAGATACGCAGTATTTT.

V gene TRBV7-3 combines with J gene TRBJ2-5; perhaps TRBD1 as D (6 bases). CDR1 and CDR2 from the germline V gene are SGHTA and FQGTGA. Trimming shortened V by 2 bases and J by 2 bases, and 9 bases separated the two germline ends. This CDR3 is built from 14 residues. The CDR3 region has the DNA TGTGCCAGCAGCTTAGGCAGGGGACAAGAGACCCAGTACTTC. Protein sequence: CASSLGRGQETQYF.

This sequence joins TRBV7-9 and TRBJ2-5; no reliable D call. CDR1 is SEHNR and CDR2 is FQNEAQ in the germline V gene (reference sequence). This CDR3 region has 14 residues. The germline V and J ends were trimmed by 3 bases and 2 bases, with 10 bases remaining between them. The CDR3 DNA follows: TGTGCCAGCAGCTTCAGTACCTCACAAGAGACCCAGTACTTC. Its translation: CASSFSTSQETQYF.

This chain links TRBV10-3 with TRBJ2-3, with D tentatively TRBD2 (5 bases). The CDR3 has 11 amino acids. Germline CDR1 is ENHRY and CDR2 is SYGVKD. With 11 bases removed from V and 1 base from J, the gap between germline ends came to 7 bases. The CDR3 DNA sequence: TGTGCCGTCGGGGGCACAGATACGCAGTATTTT. It encodes CAVGGTDTQYF.

This chain joins TRBV6-6 and TRBJ2-7; 10 bases are shared with TRBD1. V lost 6 bases and J lost 6; bases outside the gene matches: 8. The CDR3 consists of 14 residues. Germline V lookup: CDR1 MNHNY, CDR2 SVGAGI (reference sequence). The CDR3 reads CASSRQTGGFEQYV. CDR3 DNA: TGTGCCAGCAGCCGACAGACAGGGGGCTTCGAGCAGTACGTC.

This chain joins TRBV28 and TRBJ1-5; D unclear. The V gene's germline CDR1 is MDHEN and CDR2 SYDVKM. Trimming left V 3 bases short and J 4 bases short, with 19 bases between. There are 17 residues in the CDR3. CDR3 loop: CASSFILDTGLNQPQHF. CDR3 nucleotide sequence: TGTGCCAGCAGTTTTATCTTAGACACCGGGTTAAATCAGCCCCAGCATTTT.

This clone is a singleton in its sample. CDR3 DNA: TGCGCCAGCAGCTTGCGTGCAACGGGTACAGACTATGGCTACACCTTC. Residues: CASSLRATGTDYGYTF. The chain combines TRBV5-1 with TRBJ1-2; D ambiguous. From germline, CDR1 is SGHRS and CDR2 YFSETQ. Trimming cost V 1 base and J 3 bases, with 16 bases left between them. The CDR3 length is 16 residues.

The rearrangement uses TRBV4-1 and TRBJ2-1; no definite D call. Germline CDR1 is MGHRA and CDR2 is YSYEKL. This CDR3 contains 14 residues. Trimming left V 0 bases short and J 10 bases short, with 13 bases between. This CDR3 reads CASSQDVVVREQFF. In DNA form, the CDR3 reads TGCGCCAGCAGCCAAGATGTCGTGGTGCGGGAGCAGTTCTTC.

The V call is TRBV7-9, the J call TRBJ2-1; TRBD1 is a possible D gene (6 bases). There are 13 residues in the CDR3. CDR1 SEHNR and CDR2 FQNEAQ come from the germline V gene (reference sequence). The V gene lost 5 bases and the J gene lost 8 bases, with 13 bases spanning the gap. For the CDR3, the DNA is TGTGCCAGCAGCCCATACAGGGCCGATGAGCAGTTCTTC. Protein sequence: CASSPYRADEQFF.

This chain links TRBV9 with TRBJ2-1, with TRBD2 matching 7 bases. Germline values: CDR1 SGDLS, CDR2 YYNGEE. V shed 7 bases, J shed 5 bases, and the junction held 9 bases outside the gene matches. This CDR3 has 14 residues. Here the CDR3 DNA reads TGTGCCAGCGGCAAGGGACTACCCCACAATGAGCAGTTCTTC. Encoded protein: CASGKGLPHNEQFF.

The chain couples TRBV12-3 or TRBV12-4 to TRBJ2-5; no reliable D call. The CDR3 sequence is 13 residues long. Trimming left V 7 bases short and J 0 bases short, with 9 bases between. CDR3 residues: CASKQSNQETQYF. The CDR3 nucleotides read TGTGCCAGCAAACAGAGCAACCAAGAGACCCAGTACTTC.

The J gene is TRBJ2-1, the V gene TRBV4-1; 7 bases map to TRBD2. The V gene end was trimmed by 1 base and the J gene end by 4 bases; junction bases not matched to a gene: 4. The CDR3 runs to 15 residues. CDR1 is MGHRA and CDR2 is YSYEKL in the germline V gene. CDR3 bases: TGCGCCAGCAGCCAAGTTGGTAGCGGGTACAATGAGCAGTTCTTC. Its protein product is CASSQVGSGYNEQFF.